Listed here is a single TCR beta chain. Its specificity is unknown. The sample belongs to a study of T-cell reconstitution after alpha-beta-depleted transplantation in children. General study results and limits: Some patients owed their high day-60 TCRbeta diversity to surviving recipient T cells and thymic progenitors. About two months after transplant, alpha-beta T cells reportedly came from several hundred expanded graft clones. A year had passed since transplant, and T-cell counts and diversity by then came mostly from newly produced T cells.

Deletions cut 5 bases from V and 4 bases from J, with 14 bases between. Germline-derived CDR1 and CDR2 are DFQATT and SNEGSKA (reference sequence). The CDR3 has 13 residues. Preparation of the TCRbeta library used unique molecular identifiers. One entry per CDR3 protein results from TCRdb running MiXCR on the PCR reads. The sample has around 440,000 distinct CDR3 sequences; about 10% are singletons. The sequences come from PBMCs, collected before TCRalphabeta/CD19-depleted stem cell transplant. The TCR was taken from a child aged 2-9 years with inherited bone marrow failure, due to receive a stem cell transplant. V and J are TRBV20-1 and TRBJ1-2; D call uncertain. In DNA form, the CDR3 reads TGCAGTGCTCCCGGCGGGTGGGGCTATGGCTACACCTTC. Its protein product is CSAPGGWGYGYTF.